Sequencing of this TCR beta chain was carried out in a study of blood T cell repertoires in COVID-19. The overall study: The United States, Italy and Spain supplied acute and convalescent COVID-19 samples. Sample material is recorded as cDNA or gDNA derived from T cells, B-cell-depleted T cells, or PBMCs.

Here immunoSEQ multiplex PCR was the method, and the copy in TCRdb shows in-frame clones only, minus some. The data show fewer than 250,000 clones, about 87% seen once. Germline V gene data show CDR1 as MDHEN and CDR2 as SYDVKM. CDR3 length: 11 residues. The chain links TRBV28 to TRBJ2-3; weak D call: TRBD2 (5 bases). The source of this sequence is a man between 65 and 80 years old with acute or convalescent COVID-19. Sequencing was carried out using peripheral blood. CDR3 coding DNA: TGTGCGACTAAAGGCACAGATACGCAGTATTTT. Translating gives CATKGTDTQYF.